The 15 T cell receptor beta chains below come from one sample, sequenced in a study of tumor and adjacent non-tumor tissue in lung cancer. The library came from three nested PCR rounds adapted from ARM-PCR protocols. TCRdb reprocessed the multiplex PCR reads with MiXCR, giving one entry per CDR3 protein. The data hold more than 75,000 distinct CDR3 sequences, with about two thirds observed a single time. No cell sorting was done before RNA was extracted from the tissue. The sample taken for sequencing was lung tumor tissue. The receptors stem from an older woman with non-small cell lung cancer.

Comments on this clonotype: One end of the junction varies from germline; a read error may be responsible. The chain is built from TRBV12-3 or TRBV12-4 and TRBJ1-2; D gene unclear. CDR3 length equals 12 residues. CDR3 protein: CASSLGQAGYAF. CDR3 DNA sequence: TGTGCCAGCAGTTTAGGACAAGCTGGCTACGCCTTC.

About this clonotype itself: Germline is not matched at one junction end, which may reflect a read error. The chain combines TRBV6-1 with TRBJ2-2, with D possibly TRBD2 on 6 matching bases. CDR1 is MNHNS and CDR2 is SASEGT in the germline V gene. This CDR3 contains 14 residues. Here the CDR3 reads CVSRRDGHTGELFF. In DNA form, the CDR3 reads TGTGTCAGCAGGAGGGACGGACACACCGGAGAGCTGTTTTTT.

The chain uses TRBV7-8 and TRBJ1-5; weak D call: TRBD1 (5 bases). The CDR3 covers 16 residues. The V gene's germline CDR1 is SGHVS and CDR2 FQNEAQ. The ends were cut back, 5 bases at V and 1 base at J, with 15 bases in the middle. The CDR3, as DNA: TGTGCCAGCAGCGTGAGAGGGACCGACAGCAATCAGCCCCAGCATTTT. It translates to CASSVRGTDSNQPQHF.

Turning to this clonotype: Just one base apart from a much larger clone, this may be a read error. J is TRBJ2-5 and V is TRBV28; D is undetermined. This CDR3 spans 11 amino acids. Deletions cut 6 bases from V and 7 bases from J, with 9 bases between. Germline V gene data show CDR1 as MDHEN and CDR2 as SYDVKM. The CDR3 DNA follows: TGTGCCAGCAGAAACCCCAGGACCCAGTACTTC. This codes for CASRNPRTQYF.

Note on this clonotype: At one end, the junction sequence differs from germline, possibly due to a read error. The rearrangement joins TRBV6-5 to TRBJ2-5, with TRBD2 as a possible D gene (7 bases). The CDR3 totals 16 residues. Germline V lookup: CDR1 MNHEY, CDR2 SVGAGI. The CDR3 sequence is CASSYLLGEGEETQFF. The CDR3 bases are TGTGCCAGCAGTTACTTGCTTGGGGAGGGGGAAGAGACCCAGTTCTTT.

The sample holds many counts of this clonotype. The J gene is TRBJ1-6, the V gene TRBV5-5, with no clear D. V lost 6 bases and J lost 8, with 18 bases in between. The CDR3 length is 15 residues. Germline V CDR1 and CDR2: SGHKS, YYEKEE (reference sequence). CDR3 coding DNA: TGTGCCAGCAACCTGGGTAACGAATGGGATTCACCCCTCCACTTT. This gives the protein CASNLGNEWDSPLHF.

This clonotype appeared many times. V gene TRBV28 combines with J gene TRBJ2-7; D possibly corresponds to TRBD2 (7 bases). Germline V gene sequence: CDR1 MDHEN, CDR2 SYDVKM. V gave up 2 bases and J gave up 6 bases, with 17 bases separating them. The CDR3 covers 15 residues. CDR3 in amino acids: CASSLALGGGPEQYF. The CDR3 region has the DNA TGTGCCAGCAGTTTAGCGCTGGGGGGGGGGCCCGAGCAGTACTTC.

Turning to this clonotype: Compared with germline, one end of the junction differs, possibly owing to a read error. The chain employs TRBV6-5 and TRBJ2-1; 9 bases match TRBD2. From germline, CDR1 is MNHEY and CDR2 SVGAGI. The CDR3 loop spans 15 amino acids. CDR3 sequence: CAGSYSAASGKGQFF. In DNA form, the CDR3 reads TGTGCCGGCAGTTACTCGGCGGCTAGCGGGAAGGGGCAGTTCTTC.

Remarks on this clonotype: A much larger clone differs from this one at a single base, so this may be a read error. CDR3 sequence reads: CDTSVPSQDEQFF. As DNA, the CDR3 is TGTGACACCAGTGTCCCCTCCCAGGATGAGCAGTTCTTC. The gene calls are TRBV24-1 and TRBJ2-1; the D is unclear. CDR1 and CDR2 (germline): KGHDR, SFDVKD. The CDR3 has 13 amino acids.

On this clonotype itself: It may be a read error: a sequence one base away is much more abundant. The chain couples TRBV20-1 to TRBJ1-1; 8 nucleotides agree with TRBD1. The CDR3 is 16 residues long. V was clipped by 3 bases and J by 5 bases; unmatched bases: 14. Germline V CDR1 and CDR2: DFQATT, SNEGSKA (reference sequence). CDR3 in DNA: TGCAGTGCTAGTTCGGCGCTACGGACAGGGAAGACTGAAGCTTTCTTT. This sequence encodes CSASSALRTGKTEAFF.

This clonotype has ten or more counts. The chain carries TRBV7-8 and TRBJ2-5; D gene ambiguous. Germline V CDR1 and CDR2: SGHVS, FQNEAQ. The ends were cut back, 3 bases at V and 6 bases at J, with 11 bases in the middle. This CDR3 has 13 residues. DNA of the CDR3: TGTGCCAGCAGCTTTAATGGGCAGCAGACCCAGTACTTC. Translating it yields CASSFNGQQTQYF.

In its sample, this clonotype was seen once. The chain combines TRBV29-1 with TRBJ2-3; 7 bases are shared with TRBD2. Germline assignment: CDR1 SQVTM and CDR2 ANQGSEA. CDR3 size: 14 residues. V was clipped by 4 bases and J by 14 bases; unmatched bases: 18. The CDR3 DNA follows: TGCAGCGTTGGTGCTAGCGGAGATGATGATACGGTGTATTTT. Translating it yields CSVGASGDDDTVYF.

The chain recombines TRBV9 with TRBJ1-2; 7 bases line up with TRBD1. V was clipped by 1 base and J by 5 bases; unmatched bases: 8. The CDR3 runs to 15 residues. The germline V gene has CDR1 SGDLS and CDR2 YYNGEE. CDR3 nucleotide sequence: TGTGCCAGCAGCGTACGGGGACAGTGCGTATATGGCTACACCTTC. Encoded protein: CASSVRGQCVYGYTF.

In its sample, this clonotype was seen many times. The V and J genes are TRBV6-1 and TRBJ2-1; TRBD1 might be the D (5 bases). V dropped 6 bases and J dropped 5 bases, with 17 bases sitting between them. The CDR3 contains 15 residues. The V gene's germline CDR1 is MNHNS and CDR2 SASEGT. The CDR3 sequence: CASSAQGGLHNEQFF. The CDR3 nucleotides are TGTGCCAGCAGCGCGCAGGGTGGGCTCCACAATGAGCAGTTCTTC.

As concerns this clonotype: Being one base from a much bigger clone, this may be a read error. The CDR3 spells CSARDPEGNGSVYEQFF. The DNA of the CDR3 is TGCAGTGCTAGGGACCCAGAAGGTAACGGGAGTGTTTATGAGCAGTTCTTC. The gene calls are TRBV20-1 and TRBJ2-1; possible D gene TRBD2, 6 bases. Germline assignment: CDR1 DFQATT and CDR2 SNEGSKA (reference sequence). This CDR3 has 17 amino acids. Trimming removed 3 bases from V and 8 bases from J, with 26 bases in between.